These T cell receptor beta chains were read from a single sample in a study of cytomegalovirus exposure and HLA in healthy donors. Only in-frame clones appear in the TCRdb table, and some are missing; sequencing was by immunoSEQ multiplex PCR. There are around 300,000 clones in the sample; about 90% occur only once, and roughly 2.3% lies in the top ten. The sample was PBMCs. The receptors stem from a woman aged 18-29 years in good health and CMV-seronegative. Each CDR3 is given with its conserved first and last residue. A D gene is named only where the DNA matches it firmly. Size tells how often a clone was seen (once, few, many) or the class of an expanded clone, and some rows leave it out.

TGTGCCAGCAGCTTAGGGGACAGGGGATACGAGCAGTACTTC	CASSLGDRGYEQYF	-	14	TRBV13	TRBJ2-7	TRBD1
TGTGCCAGCAGTACCGTCCGGGGAAGAGATACGCAGTATTTT	CASSTVRGRDTQYF	-	14	TRBV2	TRBJ2-3	-
TGTGCCAGCAGCTTAGTACATCTCGTCAGGACAGATACGCAGTATTTT	CASSLVHLVRTDTQYF	-	16	TRBV7-2	TRBJ2-3	-
TGTGCCAGCAGCGTAGCGGCGGGTATAGCTGAAGCTTTCTTT	CASSVAAGIAEAFF	-	14	TRBV9	TRBJ1-1	-
TGTGCCAGTAGTATTGAATGGACAGACTATGGCTACACCTTC	CASSIEWTDYGYTF	-	14	TRBV19	TRBJ1-2	-
TGTGCCAGTAGTAATCCCTCCTATCGTTCTGGAAACACCATATATTTT	CASSNPSYRSGNTIYF	-	16	TRBV19	TRBJ1-3	-
TGTGCCAGTAGTTCCGGGACCGCGGGGGAAGCTTTCTTT	CASSSGTAGEAFF	-	13	TRBV19	TRBJ1-1	-
TGTGCCAGCAGCCGAAACGCGGGAAGTAGCTCCTATAATTCACCCCTCCACTTT	CASSRNAGSSSYNSPLHF	-	18	TRBV7-9	TRBJ1-6	-
TGTGCCAGCAGCTCCCCGGTTAGCGGGGGGAATTGGTCCTACGAGCAGTACTTC	CASSSPVSGGNWSYEQYF	-	18	TRBV13	TRBJ2-7	TRBD2
TGTGCCAGTAGTATTGTTGCAGGGTTGAACTATGGCTACACCTTC	CASSIVAGLNYGYTF	-	15	TRBV19	TRBJ1-2	-
TGTGCCAGCAGCTTCTCCGAGACTACCTACGAGCAGTACTTC	CASSFSETTYEQYF	-	14	TRBV7-8	TRBJ2-7	-
TGTGCCACAGGACAGGGACCCGTGGGGGGCTACACCTTC	CATGQGPVGGYTF	few	13	TRBV9	TRBJ1-2	TRBD1
TGTGCCAGCAGCTTAGAGGGGACACAGTCTGAAGCTTTCTTT	CASSLEGTQSEAFF	-	14	TRBV11-2	TRBJ1-1	-
TGTGCCAGTAGTATAGACAGGGACAGGGTTAGTACAGATACGCAGTATTTT	CASSIDRDRVSTDTQYF	-	17	TRBV19	TRBJ2-3	TRBD1
TGCGCCAGCAGCTTAGGGACAGTTATCTCCTACGAGCAGTACTTC	CASSLGTVISYEQYF	-	15	TRBV5-1	TRBJ2-7	TRBD1
TGCGCCAGCCGTATGGTACCCGGGACTAGCGGGGGGGCCGATGAGCAGTTCTTC	CASRMVPGTSGGADEQFF	-	18	TRBV5-1	TRBJ2-1	TRBD2